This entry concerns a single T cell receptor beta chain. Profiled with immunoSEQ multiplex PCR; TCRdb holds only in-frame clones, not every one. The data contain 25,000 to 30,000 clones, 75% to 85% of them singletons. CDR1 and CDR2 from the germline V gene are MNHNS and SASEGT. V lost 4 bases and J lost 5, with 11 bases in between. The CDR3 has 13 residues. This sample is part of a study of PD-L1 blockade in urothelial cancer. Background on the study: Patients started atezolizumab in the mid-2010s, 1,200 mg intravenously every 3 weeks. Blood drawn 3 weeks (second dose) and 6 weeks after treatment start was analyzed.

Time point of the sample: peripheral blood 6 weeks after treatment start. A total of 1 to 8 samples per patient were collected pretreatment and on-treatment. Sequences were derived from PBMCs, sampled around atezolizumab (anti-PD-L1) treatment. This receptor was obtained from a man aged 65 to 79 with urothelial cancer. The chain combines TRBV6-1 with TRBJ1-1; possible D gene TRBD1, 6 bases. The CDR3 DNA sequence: TGTGCCAGCAGTGTGCCCGGGACAACTGAAGCTTTCTTT. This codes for CASSVPGTTEAFF.